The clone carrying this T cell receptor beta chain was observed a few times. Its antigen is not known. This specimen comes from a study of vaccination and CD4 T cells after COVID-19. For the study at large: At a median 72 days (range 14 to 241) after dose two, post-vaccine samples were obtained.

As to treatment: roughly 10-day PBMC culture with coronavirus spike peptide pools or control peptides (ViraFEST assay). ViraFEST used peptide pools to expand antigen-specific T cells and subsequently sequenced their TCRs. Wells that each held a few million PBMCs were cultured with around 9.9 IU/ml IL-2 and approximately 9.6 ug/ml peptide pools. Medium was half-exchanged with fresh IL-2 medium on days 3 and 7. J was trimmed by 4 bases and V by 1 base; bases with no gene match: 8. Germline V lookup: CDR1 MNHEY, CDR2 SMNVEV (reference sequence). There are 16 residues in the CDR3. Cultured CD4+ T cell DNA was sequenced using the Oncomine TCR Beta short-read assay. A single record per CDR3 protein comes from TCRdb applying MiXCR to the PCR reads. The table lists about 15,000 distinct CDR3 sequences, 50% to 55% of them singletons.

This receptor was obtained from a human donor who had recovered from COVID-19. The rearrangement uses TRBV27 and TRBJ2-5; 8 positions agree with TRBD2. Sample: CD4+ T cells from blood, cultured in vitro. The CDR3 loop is CASSLFRTSPGETQYF. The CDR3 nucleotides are TGTGCCAGCAGTTTATTCAGGACTAGCCCTGGAGAGACCCAGTACTTC.